Presented here are 13 T cell receptor beta chains from one specimen sequenced in a study of cytomegalovirus exposure and HLA in healthy donors. With 60 Vbeta and 13 Jbeta primers, the PCR was carried out. Clones were sequenced by immunoSEQ multiplex PCR, and TCRdb holds only the in-frame ones, with some missing. Of more than 150,000 clones listed, over 80% are singletons. The sequenced material came from PBMCs. These receptors were obtained from a man aged 45-60 years in good health and CMV-seronegative.

The rearrangement uses TRBV6-1 and TRBJ2-5; D gene ambiguous. Germline V CDR1 and CDR2: MNHNS, SASEGT. V was pared by 5 bases and J by 4 bases, with 11 bases between. CDR3 length: 13 amino acids. The CDR3 reads CASSSQMGETQYF. As DNA, the CDR3 is TGTGCCAGCAGTTCACAGATGGGAGAGACCCAGTACTTC.

The chain links TRBV6-5 to TRBJ2-7, with 7 bases that match TRBD2. The CDR3 is 15 residues long. The germline V gene encodes CDR1 MNHEY and CDR2 SVGAGI. Trimming at V came to 4 bases and at J to 2 bases, leaving 8 bases not matched to a gene. The DNA of the CDR3 is TGTGCCAGCAGTTGGGGACGGGAGGAGACCTACGAGCAGTACTTC. This gives the protein CASSWGREETYEQYF.

This clone appeared a few times. The chain links TRBV29-1 to TRBJ2-7, with a tentative D call TRBD1 (6 bases). The CDR3 has 15 residues. CDR1 is SQVTM, CDR2 ANQGSEA, per germline. Trimming left V 4 bases short and J 3 bases short, with 19 bases between. The CDR3 sequence: CSVVKLQGIRYEQYF. The CDR3 nucleotides are TGCAGCGTTGTTAAATTGCAGGGGATCCGCTACGAGCAGTACTTC.

This rearrangement joins TRBV12-5 to TRBJ2-5; TRBD1 matches 11 bases. This CDR3 is built from 15 residues. Germline assignment: CDR1 LGHNT and CDR2 FRNRAP. The ends lost 3 bases at V and 4 bases at J; junction bases unmatched: 4. The CDR3 loop is CASGFGQGAAETQYF. CDR3 nucleotides: TGTGCTAGTGGTTTCGGACAGGGGGCGGCAGAGACCCAGTACTTC.

This clone is a singleton in its sample. The chain carries TRBV10-1 and TRBJ2-1; TRBD1 might be the D (6 bases). Between the trimmed V and J ends, which lost 10 bases and 9 bases, there was a span of 19 bases. Per germline, CDR1 WNHNN and CDR2 SYGVQD (reference sequence). The CDR3 is made up of 13 amino acids. The CDR3 is CATPPRTDGEQFF. The DNA for the CDR3 is TGCGCCACCCCGCCCCGGACAGACGGTGAGCAGTTCTTC.

The chain recombines TRBV10-2 with TRBJ2-1; D might be TRBD2 (7 bases). Trimming shortened V by 5 bases and J by 7 bases, and 18 bases separated the two germline ends. The CDR3 is 15 amino acids. Germline CDR1 reads WSHSY; CDR2 reads SAAADI. CDR3 nucleotide sequence: TGCGCCAGCAGTAGTCTGGGGGGGGGCTATAATGAGCAGTTCTTC. Its translation: CASSSLGGGYNEQFF.

The chain combines TRBV5-4 with TRBJ2-7; a weak D match, TRBD1 (5 bases). The germline V gene encodes CDR1 SGHNT and CDR2 YYREEE (reference sequence). CDR3 length equals 16 residues. Trimming stripped 1 base from V and 0 bases from J, with 14 bases between. CDR3 DNA sequence: TGTGCCAGCAGCTTGAGTCAGGGCGCCAGCTCCTACGAGCAGTACTTC. Translated, it gives CASSLSQGASSYEQYF.

The rearrangement links TRBV14 to TRBJ1-1; TRBD1 agrees at 12 bases. CDR3 length: 13 amino acids. V dropped 8 bases and J dropped 10; count of bases not matched to a gene: 8. Per the germline V gene, CDR1 is SGHDN and CDR2 is FVKESK. CDR3 protein: CASDGTGGGGAFF. In DNA form, the CDR3 reads TGTGCCAGCGACGGGACAGGGGGCGGGGGAGCTTTCTTT.

This sequence joins TRBV30 and TRBJ2-5; 10 positions agree with TRBD1. V lost 6 bases to trimming and J lost 0 bases; unmatched junction nucleotides: 7. The CDR3 runs to 15 residues. Germline V CDR1 and CDR2: GTSNPN, SVGIG (reference sequence). The CDR3: CACHPGQGNQETQYF. CDR3 DNA: TGTGCCTGCCACCCGGGACAGGGGAACCAAGAGACCCAGTACTTC.

Here the CDR3 reads CASSPPSDRGGYTF. The CDR3 bases are TGTGCCAGCAGTCCACCCTCGGACAGGGGGGGCTACACCTTC. The V and J genes are TRBV28 and TRBJ1-2, with 10 positions matching TRBD1. The CDR3 length is 14 residues. J was trimmed by 8 bases and V by 5 bases; bases with no gene match: 8. Germline CDR1 MDHEN, CDR2 SYDVKM.

As for this clone: The junction departs from the called germline gene at one end, perhaps through a read error. Here the CDR3 DNA reads TGTGCCAGCAGTTACGGTAGCGGGCCAACCTATTTC. This codes for CASSYGSGPTYF. The rearrangement links TRBV6-5 to TRBJ2-7; 7 nucleotides agree with TRBD2. The CDR3 runs to 12 residues. In germline, CDR1 is MNHEY, CDR2 SVGAGI.

The rearrangement uses TRBV9 and TRBJ2-7; 13 nucleotides agree with TRBD2. V lost 3 bases and J lost 3; bases outside the gene matches: 3. CDR1 is SGDLS, CDR2 YYNGEE, per germline. The CDR3 contains 15 residues. The DNA of the CDR3 is TGTGCCAGCAGCGCAGGACTAGCGGGGGACTACGAGCAGTACTTC. Translated, it gives CASSAGLAGDYEQYF. Drawing the rest from reference TRBV9 and TRBJ2-7, the complete variable domain is DSGVTQTPKHLITATGQRVTLRCSPRSGDLSVYWYQQSLDQGLQFLIQYYNGEERAKGNILERFSAQQFPDLHSELNLSSLELGDSALYFCASSAGLAGDYEQYFGPGTRLTVT.

This chain connects TRBV11-1 to TRBJ2-2; D is perhaps TRBD1 (6 bases). Germline V gene sequence: CDR1 SGHAT, CDR2 FQDESV (reference sequence). V was clipped by 1 base and J by 2 bases, with 8 bases between them. The CDR3 totals 15 residues. CDR3 sequence (DNA): TGTGCCAGCAGCTTAGACAGGGCCAACACCGGGGAGCTGTTTTTT. This sequence encodes CASSLDRANTGELFF.